One sample yielded the 18 T cell receptor beta chains listed below, sequenced in a study of human T cells and chemical hapten exposure. Described time point: patch test 3, about 24 weeks after DPC sensitization. Treatment here: therapeutic diphenylcyclopropenone sensitization with weekly scalp DPC. One entry per CDR3 protein, called by TCRdb with MiXCR from the RACE reads. The sample contains 210,000 or so distinct CDR3 sequences, around 25% of which appear only once. The sequenced sample was whole blood, obtained in connection with sensitization to the hapten diphenylcyclopropenone (DPC). Receptors originate from a woman between 40 and 55 years old with alopecia areata. Some clones in this sample may be carry-over from other donors' samples.

This clonotype was found many times. V usage is TRBV28 and J usage is TRBJ2-7; D gene ambiguous. The CDR3 consists of 14 residues. The germline V gene has CDR1 MDHEN and CDR2 SYDVKM. The V gene lost 4 bases and the J gene lost 0 bases, with 10 bases spanning the gap. The CDR3 bases are TGTGCCAGCAGTTATCCGGGCTACTCCTACGAGCAGTACTTC. Protein sequence: CASSYPGYSYEQYF.

V usage is TRBV6-2 or TRBV6-3 and J usage is TRBJ2-2; D gene ambiguous. Germline V gene sequence: CDR1 MNHEY, CDR2 SVGEGT. There are 13 residues in the CDR3. V lost 4 bases and J 5 bases, leaving 8 bases between the germline ends. The CDR3 is CASSSPLTGELFF. The CDR3 bases are TGTGCCAGCAGTTCCCCGTTGACCGGGGAGCTGTTTTTT.

The sample holds a few counts of this clonotype. The rearrangement joins TRBV20-1 to TRBJ1-1, with 7 bases that match TRBD1. Germline loops: CDR1 DFQATT, CDR2 SNEGSKA (reference sequence). Trimming took 5 bases from V and 8 from J; bases not matched to a gene: 11. CDR3 size: 13 residues. CDR3 amino acids: CSASDRANKEAFF. The CDR3 DNA reads as TGCAGTGCTTCCGACAGGGCAAATAAAGAAGCTTTCTTT.

V is TRBV7-8 and J is TRBJ2-2; 8 nucleotides match TRBD2. The V gene end was trimmed by 2 bases and the J gene end by 7 bases; junction bases not matched to a gene: 6. Germline loops: CDR1 SGHVS, CDR2 FQNEAQ. The CDR3 totals 15 residues. As DNA, the CDR3 is TGTGCCAGCAGCTTAAACCCCGGGGGGGTCGGGGAGCTGTTTTTT. Its protein is CASSLNPGGVGELFF.

This sequence joins TRBV7-2 and TRBJ1-1; perhaps TRBD1 as D (6 bases). Between the trimmed V and J ends, which lost 4 bases and 7 bases, there was a span of 13 bases. Germline loops: CDR1 SGHTA, CDR2 FQGNSA. The CDR3 contains 13 residues. The CDR3 region is CASSYGQIFEAFF. CDR3 DNA sequence: TGTGCCAGCAGCTACGGACAGATCTTTGAAGCTTTCTTT.

This clonotype was seen a few times. V and J are TRBV7-2 and TRBJ2-7; D unresolved. The CDR3 sequence is 11 residues long. Germline V CDR1 and CDR2: SGHTA, FQGNSA. V dropped 8 bases and J dropped 4 bases, with 9 bases sitting between them. The CDR3: CASATQYEQYF. The CDR3 DNA sequence: TGTGCCAGCGCAACGCAGTACGAGCAGTACTTC.

This clonotype has a count of ten or more. The CDR3 nucleotides are TGTGCCAGCAGCCCGGGAAACACCGGGGAGCTGTTTTTT. Protein sequence: CASSPGNTGELFF. The genes are TRBV5-4 and TRBJ2-2; tentative D call: TRBD2 (5 bases). Germline CDR1 and CDR2: SGHNT and YYREEE (reference sequence). The CDR3 has 13 amino acids. Trimming cost V 4 bases and J 2 bases, with 6 bases left between them.

This clonotype was observed a handful of times. The chain combines TRBV4-1 with TRBJ1-2, with 9 bases fitting TRBD1. Germline CDR1 reads MGHRA; CDR2 reads YSYEKL. The CDR3 runs to 16 residues. V was clipped by 2 bases and J by 2 bases; unmatched bases: 6. CDR3 protein: CASSQRAGTGNYGYTF. The CDR3 region has the DNA TGCGCCAGCAGCCAACGGGCCGGGACAGGGAACTATGGCTACACCTTC.

The gene calls are TRBV29-1 and TRBJ1-5; TRBD1 matches 8 bases. CDR3 length: 13 residues. Germline V gene lookup returns CDR1 SQVTM and CDR2 ANQGSEA. V lost 4 bases to trimming and J lost 2 bases; unmatched junction nucleotides: 1. The CDR3 region has the DNA TGCAGCGTTGCAGGGGGCCGCAATCAGCCCCAGCATTTT. This translates into CSVAGGRNQPQHF.

This clonotype has a handful of counts. The rearrangement joins TRBV2 to TRBJ1-5, with D hard to call. The CDR3 spans 13 residues. Trimming removed 0 bases at V and 6 bases at J, with 6 bases between. Germline V gene sequence: CDR1 SNHLY, CDR2 FYNNEI. The CDR3 protein is CASSEALRQPQHF. The CDR3 nucleotides are TGTGCCAGCAGTGAAGCGCTTCGTCAGCCCCAGCATTTT. Full variable domain (rest looked up from reference TRBV2 and TRBJ1-5): EPEVTQTPSHQVTQMGQEVILRCVPISNHLYFYWYRQILGQKVEFLVSFYNNEISEKSEIFDDQFSVERPDGSNFTLKIRSTKLEDSAMYFCASSEALRQPQHFGDGTRLSIL.

V gene TRBV10-3 combines with J gene TRBJ2-1; 7 positions agree with TRBD1. Trimming removed 10 bases from V and 7 bases from J; junction bases left unmatched: 13. Germline values: CDR1 ENHRY, CDR2 SYGVKD. The CDR3 totals 14 residues. CDR3 loop: CATRDSHGENEQFF. The CDR3, as DNA: TGTGCCACCCGGGACAGTCATGGAGAAAATGAGCAGTTCTTC.

The J gene is TRBJ2-7, the V gene TRBV29-1, with 10 bases that match TRBD2. The V gene end was trimmed by 5 bases and the J gene end by 2 bases; junction bases not matched to a gene: 6. This CDR3 has 14 amino acids. Germline CDR1 SQVTM, CDR2 ANQGSEA. This chain's CDR3 is CSVPRTSGAYEQYF. In DNA form, the CDR3 reads TGCAGCGTTCCCCGGACTAGCGGAGCCTACGAGCAGTACTTC.

This chain uses TRBV9 with TRBJ2-5, with a tentative D call TRBD1 (6 bases). The V gene lost 0 bases and the J gene lost 4 bases, with 7 bases spanning the gap. The germline V gene has CDR1 SGDLS and CDR2 YYNGEE. The CDR3 length is 13 residues. CDR3 nucleotide sequence: TGTGCCAGCAGCGTAGGGGGGCGAGAGACCCAGTACTTC. Translation gives CASSVGGRETQYF.

The genes are TRBV3-1 and TRBJ2-6; D gene uncertain. V shed 4 bases and J shed 3 bases, with 4 bases lying between them. CDR3 length: 13 residues. The germline gives CDR1 LGHDT, CDR2 YNNKEL (reference sequence). This chain's CDR3 is CASSPNGANVLTF. In DNA form, the CDR3 reads TGTGCCAGCAGCCCGAATGGGGCCAACGTCCTGACTTTC.

The chain links TRBV12-3 or TRBV12-4 to TRBJ2-5; D not certain. The ends were cut back, 2 bases at V and 5 bases at J, with 12 bases in the middle. This CDR3 contains 14 residues. The CDR3 protein is CASSLPPMSETQYF. The CDR3 DNA sequence: TGTGCCAGCAGTTTACCACCTATGAGCGAGACCCAGTACTTC.

The CDR3 nucleotides read TGTGCCAGCAGCGGGCAGACAGGGAGCTCCTACGAGCAGTACTTC. This encodes CASSGQTGSSYEQYF. The chain recombines TRBV7-2 with TRBJ2-7; 7 bases are shared with TRBD1. Germline V gene sequence: CDR1 SGHTA, CDR2 FQGNSA. The CDR3 runs to 15 residues. V shed 5 bases, J shed 0 bases, and the junction held 7 bases outside the gene matches.

In this sample, this clonotype turned up a few times. The V call is TRBV5-6, the J call TRBJ1-3; D is unresolved. The CDR3 is made up of 13 amino acids. Deletions cut 0 bases from V and 4 bases from J, with 5 bases between. Germline V gene sequence: CDR1 SGHDT, CDR2 YYEEEE. The CDR3 sequence: CASSLDTGNTIYF. The CDR3 DNA follows: TGTGCCAGCAGCTTGGACACCGGAAACACCATATATTTT.

This clonotype was counted at least ten times. The chain employs TRBV4-2 and TRBJ2-1, with D perhaps matching TRBD2 (6 bases). Trimming removed 5 bases at V and 8 bases at J, with 13 bases between. CDR3 length equals 13 residues. CDR1 is LGHNA, CDR2 YNFKEQ, per germline. CDR3 nucleotides: TGTGCCAGCAGCGGGCGGGGTGTCCATGAGCAGTTCTTC. Amino acids: CASSGRGVHEQFF.